The entry below describes one T cell receptor beta chain. CDR1 and CDR2 from the germline V gene are MNHEY and SVGEGT. The CDR3 length is 15 residues. The J segment lost 10 bases and the V segment lost 7 bases, leaving 12 bases of the junction unmatched. A roughly 20-cycle PCR with a constant-region primer and V-primer adapter amplified TCRs. TCRdb re-analysed the reads in MiXCR, keeping a single row per CDR3 protein. The profile covers roughly 50,000 distinct CDR3 sequences, with roughly 31% appearing a single time and roughly 8.2% taken by the ten largest. The entry originates in a study of low-dose radiotherapy and immunotherapy resistance in tumors. Whole-study context: Each two-week cycle included intravenous cyclophosphamide 200 mg/m2, given one day before radiation and immunotherapy. A daily 300 mg dose of oral aspirin was taken by patients for four cycles from cycle 1 day 1.

The time point denotes: after trial treatment. Treatment defined: LDRT plus nivolumab, ipilimumab, low-dose cyclophosphamide and aspirin (RACIN trial). This specimen consisted of PBMCs, obtained after low-dose radiotherapy plus immunotherapy. The TCR was taken from a male donor with rectosigmoid adenocarcinoma. The chain links TRBV6-2 or TRBV6-3 to TRBJ2-1, with 11 bases matching TRBD1. CDR3 in amino acids: CASTELPDRGPEQFF. CDR3 in DNA: TGTGCCAGCACCGAACTCCCGGACAGGGGGCCCGAGCAGTTCTTC.